Described below is a single TCR beta chain sequence and its context. This entry is derived from a study of OX40 agonist ivuxolimab in advanced cancers. Assay: immunoSEQ multiplex PCR; the TCRdb copy retains only in-frame clones and omits some. The sample gives 65,000 to 100,000 clones, about 91% of which show up once; more than 5.5% is in the top ten. The source of this sequence is an adult with an advanced solid tumor such as melanoma, head and neck, liver or kidney cancer. Sequencing was performed on CD4+ or CD8+ T cells sorted from blood, taken in a trial of the OX40 agonist ivuxolimab.

CDR3 in amino acids: CATDRDTSGNTIYF. CDR3 sequence (DNA): TGTGCCACAGACCGGGACACCTCTGGAAACACCATATATTTT. This chain uses TRBV7-9 with TRBJ1-3, with a possible D match to TRBD1 (6 bases). Looked up from germline, CDR1 is SEHNR and CDR2 is FQNEAQ (reference sequence). Trimming took off 10 bases at V and 0 bases at J, with 13 bases between the two ends. This CDR3 is built from 14 residues.